What follows are 32 T cell receptor beta chains derived from one specimen sequenced in a study of blood T cell repertoires in COVID-19. Method: immunoSEQ multiplex PCR; TCRdb's copy keeps in-frame clones and lacks some. Seen here are 200,000 to 250,000 clones, roughly 80% observed once, and the top ten hold approximately 5%. Input material: peripheral blood. The receptors were sampled from a human donor in a cohort sampled during active COVID-19.

This clone showed up just once. CDR3 DNA sequence: TGTGCCAGCAGCCAAGATTGGAGCGGGGGCGATACGCAGTATTTT. Encoded protein: CASSQDWSGGDTQYF. V gene TRBV3-1 (or the pseudogene TRBV3-2) combines with J gene TRBJ2-3, with 8 bases fitting TRBD2. The CDR3 loop spans 15 amino acids. The V segment lost 0 bases and the J segment 6 bases; nucleotides outside the gene matches: 5. CDR1 is LGHDT, CDR2 YNNKEL, per germline (reference sequence).

This clone turned up a few times. The J gene is TRBJ1-1, the V gene TRBV30; no clear D gene. Germline V lookup: CDR1 GTSNPN, CDR2 SVGIG (reference sequence). The CDR3 totals 14 residues. Trimming shortened V by 3 bases and J by 6 bases, and 17 bases separated the two germline ends. The CDR3 spells CAWSGFGGLSEAFF. The CDR3 DNA reads as TGTGCCTGGAGCGGCTTTGGAGGGCTCTCTGAAGCTTTCTTT.

The V gene is TRBV24-1, the J gene TRBJ1-5, with a weak D call TRBD1 (5 bases). Trimming removed 4 bases at V and 3 bases at J, with 9 bases between. This CDR3 contains 14 residues. Germline V gene lookup returns CDR1 KGHDR and CDR2 SFDVKD. The CDR3 is CATSEGGYNQPQHF. The CDR3 DNA is TGTGCCACCAGTGAGGGGGGTTACAATCAGCCCCAGCATTTT.

This clone was detected only once. This CDR3 reads CASSPGQFNYGYTF. In nucleotides, the CDR3 is TGTGCCAGCAGTCCTGGACAGTTCAACTATGGCTACACCTTC. The genes are TRBV27 and TRBJ1-2; a possible D gene is TRBD1 (6 bases). Trimming removed 5 bases from V and 2 bases from J, with 12 bases in between. Germline-derived CDR1 and CDR2 are MNHEY and SMNVEV (reference sequence). This CDR3 is built from 14 residues.

This chain connects TRBV30 to TRBJ2-4; maybe TRBD2 (6 bases). CDR3 length equals 14 residues. Germline V gives CDR1 GTSNPN, CDR2 SVGIG (reference sequence). V was cut by 0 bases and J by 14 bases, with 20 bases left in between. The DNA for the CDR3 is TGTGCCTGGAGTGTAGGCCCTACTAGCCACCCGGAGTACTTC. The encoded protein is CAWSVGPTSHPEYF. Supplemented by reference TRBV30 and TRBJ2-4, the full variable domain reads SQTIHQWPATLVQPVGSPLSLECTVEGTSNPNLYWYRQAAGRGLQLLFYSVGIGQISSEVPQNLSASRPQDRQFILSSKKLLLSDSGFYLCAWSVGPTSHPEYFGAGTRLSVL.

The V and J genes are TRBV6-2 or TRBV6-3 and TRBJ2-7, with 8 nucleotides matching TRBD1. This CDR3 contains 15 residues. Per germline, CDR1 MNHEY and CDR2 SVGEGT. V shed 2 bases and J 3 bases; nucleotides not matched to a gene: 6. The CDR3 sequence: CASSYGGTGSYEQYF. As DNA, the CDR3 is TGTGCCAGCAGTTACGGGGGGACAGGTAGCTACGAGCAGTACTTC.

Only a few counts were recorded for this clone. V usage is TRBV28 and J usage is TRBJ2-2, with 14 nucleotides matching TRBD2. Germline CDR1 reads MDHEN; CDR2 reads SYDVKM. The CDR3 length is 16 residues. With V trimmed by 4 bases and J by 10 bases, 8 bases remained unmatched. Written as DNA, the CDR3 is TGTGCCAGCAGTTCCCGACTAGCGGGAGGGCCGAAGGAGCTGTTTTTT. It encodes CASSSRLAGGPKELFF.

The V gene is TRBV10-3, the J gene TRBJ1-5, with a weak D call TRBD1 (5 bases). Looked up from germline, CDR1 is ENHRY and CDR2 is SYGVKD. The CDR3 is 15 residues long. Trimming stripped 4 bases from V and 2 bases from J, with 12 bases between. CDR3 loop: CAISAEGAGNQPQHF. The CDR3 region has the DNA TGTGCCATCAGTGCAGAAGGGGCGGGCAATCAGCCCCAGCATTTT.

The chain combines TRBV7-9 with TRBJ2-7, with TRBD1 matching over 8 bases. The CDR3 contains 14 residues. Germline V gene lookup returns CDR1 SEHNR and CDR2 FQNEAQ (reference sequence). V gave up 5 bases and J gave up 2 bases; unmatched junction bases: 5. The DNA for the CDR3 is TGTGCCAGCAGCCGACAGGGGCCCCCCTACGAGCAGTACTTC. This translates into CASSRQGPPYEQYF. Full variable domain (missing parts from reference TRBV7-9 and TRBJ2-7): DTGVSQNPRHKITKRGQNVTFRCDPISEHNRLYWYRQTLGQGPEFLTYFQNEAQLEKSRLLSDRFSAERPKGSFSTLEIQRTEQGDSAMYLCASSRQGPPYEQYFGPGTRLTVT.

The chain has TRBV30 and TRBJ1-1; D might be TRBD1 (5 bases). Germline CDR1 is GTSNPN and CDR2 is SVGIG (reference sequence). The CDR3 totals 12 residues. The germline V and J ends were trimmed by 1 base and 10 bases, with 13 bases remaining between them. This CDR3 is CAWSGMGLGAFF. Written as DNA, the CDR3 is TGTGCCTGGAGTGGTATGGGGCTGGGAGCTTTCTTT.

The chain couples TRBV24-1 to TRBJ2-1; tentative D call: TRBD2 (5 bases). The V gene lost 1 base and the J gene lost 6 bases, with 15 bases spanning the gap. The CDR3 spans 16 residues. The germline CDR1 and CDR2 sequences are KGHDR and SFDVKD. The CDR3 nucleotides are TGTGCCACCAGTGATTTAAGGAGCGGACGCGGCAATGAGCAGTTCTTC. Amino acids: CATSDLRSGRGNEQFF.

This clone was found a few times. The chain joins TRBV28 to TRBJ1-5, with 8 nucleotides matching TRBD1. V dropped 6 bases and J dropped 1; count of bases not matched to a gene: 5. CDR1 and CDR2 (germline): MDHEN, SYDVKM. CDR3 size: 15 residues. The CDR3 region has the DNA TGTGCCAGCAGCGCAGGGGGCGCGAGCAATCAGCCCCAGCATTTT. It yields the protein CASSAGGASNQPQHF. The full variable domain, its missing parts supplied by reference TRBV28 and TRBJ1-5, is DVKVTQSSRYLVKRTGEKVFLECVQDMDHENMFWYRQDPGLGLRLIYFSYDVKMKEKGDIPEGYSVSREKKERFSLILESASTNQTSMYLCASSAGGASNQPQHFGDGTRLSIL.

For the CDR3, the DNA is TGCGCCAGCAGCCAAGATCGGACCAGGGGAAGCGGTGAGCAGTTCTTC. Translation: CASSQDRTRGSGEQFF. This chain connects TRBV4-3 to TRBJ2-1, with D perhaps TRBD1 (6 bases). The CDR3 has 16 residues. The V and J ends lost 0 bases and 9 bases respectively, with 18 bases between them. Germline loops: CDR1 LGHNA, CDR2 YSLEER.

The rearrangement links TRBV5-6 to TRBJ1-1; D perhaps matches TRBD1 (6 bases). V was cut by 1 base and J by 5 bases, with 12 bases left in between. Germline V gives CDR1 SGHDT, CDR2 YYEEEE. The CDR3 extends over 14 amino acids. This CDR3 reads CASSLLGRGTEAFF. The CDR3 DNA is TGTGCCAGCAGCTTGTTGGGCAGGGGTACTGAAGCTTTCTTT. Full variable domain (remainder filled in from reference TRBV5-6 and TRBJ1-1): DAGVTQSPTHLIKTRGQQVTLRCSPKSGHDTVSWYQQALGQGPQFIFQYYEEEERQRGNFPDRFSGHQFPNYSSELNVNALLLGDSALYLCASSLLGRGTEAFFGQGTRLTVV.

This clone was detected only a few times. The chain has TRBV2 and TRBJ2-7; the D is unclear. This CDR3 contains 13 residues. The germline gives CDR1 SNHLY, CDR2 FYNNEI. The V and J ends lost 1 base and 2 bases respectively, with 6 bases between them. CDR3 nucleotides: TGTGCCAGCAGTGAAGAACTACCCTACGAGCAGTACTTC. Protein product: CASSEELPYEQYF.

The V gene is TRBV12-2, the J gene TRBJ2-7; the listed D gene, TRBD1, was not tested against the DNA. TRBV12-2 counts as a pseudogene. This CDR3 has 16 amino acids. For the CDR3, the DNA is TGTGCAAGTCGCTTAGCGACTGGGACAGGGATCCACGAGCAGTACTTC. Its translation is CASRLATGTGIHEQYF.

The V call is TRBV6-1, the J call TRBJ1-1, with 7 nucleotides matching TRBD1. Per germline, CDR1 MNHNS and CDR2 SASEGT. CDR3 length: 15 amino acids. V lost 2 bases to trimming and J lost 3 bases; unmatched junction nucleotides: 6. In nucleotides, the CDR3 is TGTGCCAGCAGTGAACGGGGCAGGGGGGACACTGAAGCTTTCTTT. It specifies CASSERGRGDTEAFF.

V gene TRBV5-1 combines with J gene TRBJ2-2, with D hard to call. CDR1 and CDR2 from the germline V gene are SGHRS and YFSETQ. The CDR3 length is 12 residues. V was trimmed by 1 base and J by 6 bases, leaving 4 bases between them. The CDR3 here is CASSLSAGELFF. CDR3 DNA sequence: TGCGCCAGCAGCTTGTCGGCCGGGGAGCTGTTTTTT. Complete variable domain (other parts from reference TRBV5-1 and TRBJ2-2): KAGVTQTPRYLIKTRGQQVTLSCSPISGHRSVSWYQQTPGQGLQFLFEYFSETQRNKGNFPGRFSGRQFSNSRSEMNVSTLELGDSALYLCASSLSAGELFFGEGSRLTVL.

The CDR3 DNA reads TGTGCAACCCGTCTTCTTCAAGAACAGGGCGAGTACGAGCAGTACTTC. This sequence encodes CATRLLQEQGEYEQYF. V gene TRBV12-2 combines with J gene TRBJ2-7; the tabulated D call, TRBD1, remains unverified against the DNA. TRBV12-2 constitutes a pseudogene. This CDR3 spans 16 amino acids.

This clone has a handful of counts. This chain uses TRBV27 with TRBJ2-7, with D perhaps TRBD1 (5 bases). V lost 3 bases to trimming and J lost 7 bases, with 13 bases between them. Germline CDR1 MNHEY, CDR2 SMNVEV (reference sequence). The CDR3 covers 13 residues. CDR3 sequence: CASSFGARVEQYF. The CDR3 DNA reads TGTGCCAGCAGTTTTGGGGCCCGAGTGGAGCAGTACTTC.

The chain joins TRBV7-2 to TRBJ2-7, with TRBD2 matching 8 bases. With V trimmed by 1 base and J by 1 base, 9 bases remained unmatched. This CDR3 spans 17 amino acids. From germline, CDR1 is SGHTA and CDR2 FQGNSA. Written as DNA, the CDR3 is TGTGCCAGCAGCTTAGTTCGGGAGGGAGCAGGGTCCTACGAGCAGTACTTC. It yields the protein CASSLVREGAGSYEQYF.

V gene TRBV4-1 combines with J gene TRBJ1-5; the match to TRBD1 covers 10 bases. V was pared by 0 bases and J by 5 bases, with 1 base of the junction left unmatched. Germline lookup yields CDR1 MGHRA and CDR2 YSYEKL. The CDR3 is made up of 15 amino acids. The CDR3 here is CASSQEGQGDQPQHF. DNA for the CDR3: TGCGCCAGCAGCCAAGAAGGACAGGGGGATCAGCCCCAGCATTTT.

This sequence joins TRBV19 and TRBJ2-5; TRBD1 matches at 8 bases. J gave up 4 bases and V 6 bases, and 10 bases lay outside the gene matches. Looked up from germline, CDR1 is LNHDA and CDR2 is SQIVND (reference sequence). The CDR3 is made up of 15 amino acids. The CDR3 loop reads CASRLTLTGVETQYF. CDR3 DNA: TGTGCCAGTAGGTTGACCTTGACAGGGGTAGAGACCCAGTACTTC.

The chain joins TRBV9 to TRBJ1-6; D is unclear. This CDR3 region has 15 residues. Trimming took off 3 bases at V and 10 bases at J, with 17 bases between the two ends. Per the germline V gene, CDR1 is SGDLS and CDR2 is YYNGEE. The CDR3 bases are TGTGCCAGCAGCGCCTCCGAGGGAAGGAGCTCACCCCTCCACTTT. It translates to CASSASEGRSSPLHF.

In its sample, this clone was seen a few times. V is TRBV28 and J is TRBJ1-5; possible D gene TRBD1, 5 bases. V lost 3 bases and J 3 bases, leaving 9 bases between the germline ends. The CDR3 is made up of 14 amino acids. CDR1 and CDR2 (germline): MDHEN, SYDVKM. CDR3 coding DNA: TGTGCCAGCAGTTTCGTAGGGGACAATCAGCCCCAGCATTTT. It encodes CASSFVGDNQPQHF.

The chain recombines TRBV9 with TRBJ2-2; TRBD2 matches 10 bases. V lost 7 bases to trimming and J lost 4 bases; unmatched junction nucleotides: 16. CDR1 and CDR2 from the germline V gene are SGDLS and YYNGEE. The CDR3 covers 18 residues. CDR3 sequence reads: CASGLPRGASGGTGELFF. CDR3 coding DNA: TGTGCCAGCGGCCTTCCTCGGGGGGCTAGCGGGGGCACCGGGGAGCTGTTTTTT.

This sequence joins TRBV13 and TRBJ2-7; D is possibly TRBD2 (6 bases). Trimming left V 6 bases short and J 0 bases short, with 21 bases between. This CDR3 has 17 amino acids. Germline V gives CDR1 PRHDT, CDR2 FYEKMQ (reference sequence). The CDR3 DNA follows: TGTGCCAGCAGTCCCCCCCCTGGCAGCGGGTTCTCCTACGAGCAGTACTTC. Translated: CASSPPPGSGFSYEQYF.

This clone was counted between two and nine times. The rearrangement uses TRBV5-8 and TRBJ2-7, with D possibly being TRBD1 (6 bases). Per the germline V gene, CDR1 is SGHTS and CDR2 is YDEGEE. CDR3 length equals 15 residues. The V and J ends lost 3 bases and 2 bases respectively, with 15 bases between them. Here the CDR3 DNA reads TGTGCCAGCAGCTCGACAGGAGGAAGGGCCTACGAGCAGTACTTC. Translation gives CASSSTGGRAYEQYF.

V and J are TRBV5-5 and TRBJ1-1; the D gene is possibly TRBD1 (6 bases). This CDR3 spans 15 amino acids. Germline V gene lookup returns CDR1 SGHKS and CDR2 YYEKEE (reference sequence). Between the trimmed V and J ends, which lost 4 bases and 1 base, there was a span of 14 bases. CDR3 sequence (DNA): TGTGCCAGCAGCCCGGGACACAGGAAGAACACTGAAGCTTTCTTT. This gives the protein CASSPGHRKNTEAFF.

V is TRBV12-3 or TRBV12-4 and J is TRBJ1-2; the D is unclear. V shed 1 base and J shed 4 bases, with 4 bases lying between them. This CDR3 has 12 amino acids. The CDR3, as DNA: TGTGCCAGCAGTTTAGACAGCTATGGCTACACCTTC. Translated: CASSLDSYGYTF.

The gene calls are TRBV28 and TRBJ2-1; TRBD2 matches at 8 bases. Germline-derived CDR1 and CDR2 are MDHEN and SYDVKM. The CDR3 extends over 15 amino acids. Unmatched junction bases numbered 4, after V lost 3 bases and J lost 3 bases. The CDR3 bases are TGTGCCAGCAGTTTCAGCGGGAGTATCTACAATGAGCAGTTCTTC. Translating gives CASSFSGSIYNEQFF.

The V and J genes are TRBV6-2 or TRBV6-3 and TRBJ1-5; D is uncertain. The CDR3 has 15 residues. The V gene lost 0 bases and the J gene lost 3 bases, with 9 bases spanning the gap. Germline loops: CDR1 MNHEY, CDR2 SVGEGT. CDR3 sequence (DNA): TGTGCCAGCAGTTACTCGGGAGTCCCCAATCAGCCCCAGCATTTT. Translated: CASSYSGVPNQPQHF.